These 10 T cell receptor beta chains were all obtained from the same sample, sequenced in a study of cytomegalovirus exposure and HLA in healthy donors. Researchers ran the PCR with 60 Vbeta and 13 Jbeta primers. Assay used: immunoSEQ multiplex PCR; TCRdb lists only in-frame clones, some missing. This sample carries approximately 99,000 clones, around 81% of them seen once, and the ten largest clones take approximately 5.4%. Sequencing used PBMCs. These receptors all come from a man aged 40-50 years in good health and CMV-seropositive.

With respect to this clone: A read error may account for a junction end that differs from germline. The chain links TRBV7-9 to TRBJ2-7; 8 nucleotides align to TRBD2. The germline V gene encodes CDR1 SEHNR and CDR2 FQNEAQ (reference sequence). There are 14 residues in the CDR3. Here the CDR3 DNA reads TGTGCCGGCAGCCCGCCCGGGGGGGCTGGAGAGCAGTACTTC. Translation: CAGSPPGGAGEQYF. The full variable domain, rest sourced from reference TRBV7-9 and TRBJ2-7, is DTGVSQNPRHKITKRGQNVTFRCDPISEHNRLYWYRQTLGQGPEFLTYFQNEAQLEKSRLLSDRFSAERPKGSFSTLEIQRTEQGDSAMYLCAGSPPGGAGEQYFGPGTRLTVT.

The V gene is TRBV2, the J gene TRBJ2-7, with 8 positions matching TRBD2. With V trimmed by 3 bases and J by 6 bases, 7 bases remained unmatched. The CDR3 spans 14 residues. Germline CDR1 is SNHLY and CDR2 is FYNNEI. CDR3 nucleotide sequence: TGTGCCAGCAGTGACGGACGGGGGGGGTTCGAGCAGTACTTC. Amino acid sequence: CASSDGRGGFEQYF.

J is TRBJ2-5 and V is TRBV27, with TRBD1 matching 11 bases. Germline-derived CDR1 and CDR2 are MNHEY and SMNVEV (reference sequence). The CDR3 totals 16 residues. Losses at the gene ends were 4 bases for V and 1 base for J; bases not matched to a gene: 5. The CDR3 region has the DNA TGTGCCAGCAGTTCTGGGACAGGGGGGGCCCAAGAGACCCAGTACTTC. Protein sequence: CASSSGTGGAQETQYF.

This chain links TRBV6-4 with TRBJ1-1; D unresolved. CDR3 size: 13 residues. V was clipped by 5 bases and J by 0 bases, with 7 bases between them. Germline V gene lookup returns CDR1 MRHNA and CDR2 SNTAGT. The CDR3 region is CASSNHLNTEAFF. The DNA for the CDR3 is TGTGCCAGCAGTAACCACTTGAACACTGAAGCTTTCTTT.

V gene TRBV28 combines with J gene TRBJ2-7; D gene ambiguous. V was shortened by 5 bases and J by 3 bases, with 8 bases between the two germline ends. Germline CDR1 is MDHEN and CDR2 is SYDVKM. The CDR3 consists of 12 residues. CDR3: CASSPRIYEQYF. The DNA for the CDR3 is TGTGCCAGCAGTCCGCGGATCTACGAGCAGTACTTC.

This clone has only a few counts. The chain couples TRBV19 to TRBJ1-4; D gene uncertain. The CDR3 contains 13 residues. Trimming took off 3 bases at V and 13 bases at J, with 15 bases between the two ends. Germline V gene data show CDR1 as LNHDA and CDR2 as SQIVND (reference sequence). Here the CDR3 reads CASSIGSRGTLFF. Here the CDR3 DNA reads TGTGCCAGTAGTATCGGCTCCCGCGGTACACTGTTTTTT.

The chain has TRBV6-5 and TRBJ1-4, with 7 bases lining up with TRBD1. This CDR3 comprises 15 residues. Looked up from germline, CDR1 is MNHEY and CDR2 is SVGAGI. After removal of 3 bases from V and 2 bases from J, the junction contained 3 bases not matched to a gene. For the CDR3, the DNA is TGTGCCAGCAGTTATATCAGGGGGACTAATGAAAAACTGTTTTTT. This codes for CASSYIRGTNEKLFF.

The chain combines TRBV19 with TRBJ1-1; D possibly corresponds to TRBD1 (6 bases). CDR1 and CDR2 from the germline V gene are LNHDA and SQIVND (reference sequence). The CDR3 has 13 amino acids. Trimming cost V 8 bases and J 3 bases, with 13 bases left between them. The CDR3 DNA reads TGTGCCAGTGGTGAGGGGGTCCACACTGAAGCTTTCTTT. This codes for CASGEGVHTEAFF.

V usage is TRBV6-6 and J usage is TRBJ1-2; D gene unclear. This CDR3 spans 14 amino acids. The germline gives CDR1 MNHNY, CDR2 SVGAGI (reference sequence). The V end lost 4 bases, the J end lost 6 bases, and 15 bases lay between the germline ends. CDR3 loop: CASSFTAEHHGYTF. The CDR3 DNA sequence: TGTGCCAGCAGTTTTACAGCCGAGCATCATGGCTACACCTTC.

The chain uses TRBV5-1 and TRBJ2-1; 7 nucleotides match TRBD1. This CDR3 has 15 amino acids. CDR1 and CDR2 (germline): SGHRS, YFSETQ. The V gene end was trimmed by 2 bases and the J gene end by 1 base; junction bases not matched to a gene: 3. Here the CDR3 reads CASSLLTGSYNEQFF. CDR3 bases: TGCGCCAGCAGCTTACTGACAGGGTCCTACAATGAGCAGTTCTTC.